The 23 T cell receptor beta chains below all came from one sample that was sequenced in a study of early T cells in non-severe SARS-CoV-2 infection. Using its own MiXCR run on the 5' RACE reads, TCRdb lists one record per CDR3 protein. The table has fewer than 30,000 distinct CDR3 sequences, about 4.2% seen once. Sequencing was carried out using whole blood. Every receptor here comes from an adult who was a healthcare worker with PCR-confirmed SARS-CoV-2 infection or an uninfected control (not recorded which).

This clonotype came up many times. In DNA, the CDR3 is TGTGCCAGCGTAAGGCAGGGGGCGCTCAATGAGCAGTTCTTC. It encodes CASVRQGALNEQFF. This chain connects TRBV5-5 to TRBJ2-1, with 8 bases lining up with TRBD1. This CDR3 has 14 amino acids. V shed 7 bases and J 6 bases; nucleotides not matched to a gene: 9. Looked up from germline, CDR1 is SGHKS and CDR2 is YYEKEE (reference sequence).

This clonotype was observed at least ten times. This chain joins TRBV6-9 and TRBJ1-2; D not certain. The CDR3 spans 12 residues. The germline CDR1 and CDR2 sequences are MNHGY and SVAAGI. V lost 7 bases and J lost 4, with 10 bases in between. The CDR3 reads CASKASPYGYTF. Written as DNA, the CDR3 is TGTGCCAGCAAGGCCAGCCCCTATGGCTACACCTTC.

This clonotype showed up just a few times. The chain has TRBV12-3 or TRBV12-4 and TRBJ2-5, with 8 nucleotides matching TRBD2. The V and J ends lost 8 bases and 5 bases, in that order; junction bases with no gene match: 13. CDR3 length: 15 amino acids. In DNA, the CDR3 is TGTGCCAGCGGGGGGACTGGGAGCGGGAGTGAGACCCAGTACTTC. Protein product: CASGGTGSGSETQYF.

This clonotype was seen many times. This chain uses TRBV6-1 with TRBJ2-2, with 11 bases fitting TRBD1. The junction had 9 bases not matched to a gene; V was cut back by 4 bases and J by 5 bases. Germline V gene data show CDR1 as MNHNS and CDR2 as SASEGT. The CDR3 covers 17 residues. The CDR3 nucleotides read TGTGCCAGCAGTGTCCGGGACAGGGGGGCTCTAACCGGGGAGCTGTTTTTT. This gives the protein CASSVRDRGALTGELFF.

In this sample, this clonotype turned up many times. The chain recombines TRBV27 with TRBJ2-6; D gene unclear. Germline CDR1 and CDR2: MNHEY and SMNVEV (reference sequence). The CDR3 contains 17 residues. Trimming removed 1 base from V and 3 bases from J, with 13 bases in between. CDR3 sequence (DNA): TGTGCCAGCAGTTTATGGTTTGGGTCTGATGGGGCCAACGTCCTGACTTTC. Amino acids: CASSLWFGSDGANVLTF.

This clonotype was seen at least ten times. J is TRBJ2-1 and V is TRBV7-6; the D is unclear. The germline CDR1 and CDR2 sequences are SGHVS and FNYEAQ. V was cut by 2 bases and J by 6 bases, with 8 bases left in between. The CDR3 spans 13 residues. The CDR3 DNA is TGTGCCAGCAGCTTAAGATACAGCAATGAGCAGTTCTTC. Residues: CASSLRYSNEQFF.

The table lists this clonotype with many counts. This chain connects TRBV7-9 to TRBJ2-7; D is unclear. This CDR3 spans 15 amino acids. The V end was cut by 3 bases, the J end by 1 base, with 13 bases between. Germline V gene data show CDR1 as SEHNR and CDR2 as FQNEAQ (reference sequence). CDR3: CASSFWAVGSYEQYF. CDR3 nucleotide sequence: TGTGCCAGCAGCTTTTGGGCCGTGGGGTCCTACGAGCAGTACTTC. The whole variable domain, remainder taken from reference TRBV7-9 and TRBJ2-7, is DTGVSQNPRHKITKRGQNVTFRCDPISEHNRLYWYRQTLGQGPEFLTYFQNEAQLEKSRLLSDRFSAERPKGSFSTLEIQRTEQGDSAMYLCASSFWAVGSYEQYFGPGTRLTVT.

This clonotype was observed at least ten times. The CDR3, as DNA: TGCGCCAGCAGCCAAGATGCCCTTACCTCCGGGACAGATGAAAAACTGTTTTTT. Translation gives CASSQDALTSGTDEKLFF. The chain has TRBV4-1 and TRBJ1-4; 7 bases line up with TRBD1. This CDR3 is built from 18 residues. J lost 6 bases, V lost 0 bases, and 13 bases had no gene match. The germline CDR1 and CDR2 sequences are MGHRA and YSYEKL.

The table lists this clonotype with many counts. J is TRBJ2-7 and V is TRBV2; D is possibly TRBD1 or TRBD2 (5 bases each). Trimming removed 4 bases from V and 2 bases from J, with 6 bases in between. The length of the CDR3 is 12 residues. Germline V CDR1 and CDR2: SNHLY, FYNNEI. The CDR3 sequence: CASSGDAYEQYF. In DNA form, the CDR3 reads TGTGCCAGCAGTGGGGACGCCTACGAGCAGTACTTC.

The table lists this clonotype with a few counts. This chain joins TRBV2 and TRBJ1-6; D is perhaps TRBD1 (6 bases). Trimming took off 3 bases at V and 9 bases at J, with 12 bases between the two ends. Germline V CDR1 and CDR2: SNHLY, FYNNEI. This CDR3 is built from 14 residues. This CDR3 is CASSDTGLGSPLHF. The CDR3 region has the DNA TGTGCCAGCAGTGACACAGGGCTCGGTTCACCCCTCCACTTT.

The CDR3, as DNA: TGCAGTGCTAGAGTGGGGACAATCCAACTCCGTGGCTACACCTTC. Encoded protein: CSARVGTIQLRGYTF. The rearrangement uses TRBV20-1 and TRBJ1-2, with D possibly matching TRBD1 (6 bases). CDR3 size: 15 residues. Germline CDR1 and CDR2: DFQATT and SNEGSKA (reference sequence). V lost 1 base to trimming and J lost 7 bases, with 19 bases between them.

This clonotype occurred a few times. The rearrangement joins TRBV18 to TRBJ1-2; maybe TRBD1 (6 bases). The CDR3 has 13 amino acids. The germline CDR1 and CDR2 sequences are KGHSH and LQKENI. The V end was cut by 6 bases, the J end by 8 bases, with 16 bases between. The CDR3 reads CASSARTGGGYTF. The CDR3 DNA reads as TGTGCCAGCTCTGCCCGGACGGGGGGCGGCTACACCTTC.

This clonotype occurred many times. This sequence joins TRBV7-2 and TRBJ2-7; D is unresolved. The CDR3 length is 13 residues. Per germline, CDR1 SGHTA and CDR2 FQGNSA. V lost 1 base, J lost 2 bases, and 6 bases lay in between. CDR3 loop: CASSLVRAYEQYF. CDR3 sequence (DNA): TGTGCCAGCAGCTTAGTCAGAGCCTACGAGCAGTACTTC.

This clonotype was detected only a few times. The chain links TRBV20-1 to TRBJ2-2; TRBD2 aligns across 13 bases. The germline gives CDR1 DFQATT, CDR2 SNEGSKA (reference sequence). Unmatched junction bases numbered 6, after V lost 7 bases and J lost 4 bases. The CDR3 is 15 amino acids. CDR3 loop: CSVKTSGRTTGELFF. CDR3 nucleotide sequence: TGCAGTGTCAAGACTAGCGGGAGGACCACCGGGGAGCTGTTTTTT.

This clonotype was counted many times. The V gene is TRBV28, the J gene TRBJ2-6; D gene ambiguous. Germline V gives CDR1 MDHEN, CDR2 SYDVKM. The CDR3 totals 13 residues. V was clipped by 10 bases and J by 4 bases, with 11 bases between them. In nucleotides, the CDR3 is TGTGCCACCCTACGTCCCGGGGCCAACGTCCTGACTTTC. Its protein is CATLRPGANVLTF.

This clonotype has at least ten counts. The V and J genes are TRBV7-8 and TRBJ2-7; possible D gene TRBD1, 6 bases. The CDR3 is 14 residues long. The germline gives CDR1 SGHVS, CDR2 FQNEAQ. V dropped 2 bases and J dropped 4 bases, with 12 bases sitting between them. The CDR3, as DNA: TGTGCCAGCAGCTTAAGGGGGTTGGGTTACGAGCAGTACTTC. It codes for CASSLRGLGYEQYF.

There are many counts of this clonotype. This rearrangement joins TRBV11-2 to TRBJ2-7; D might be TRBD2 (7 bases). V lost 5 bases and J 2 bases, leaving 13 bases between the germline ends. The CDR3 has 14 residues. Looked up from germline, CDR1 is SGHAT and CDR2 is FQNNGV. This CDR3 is CASSLGGAPYEQYF. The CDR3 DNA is TGTGCCAGCAGCCTAGGGGGGGCCCCCTACGAGCAGTACTTC. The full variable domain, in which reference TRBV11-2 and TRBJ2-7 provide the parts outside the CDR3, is EAGVAQSPRYKIIEKRQSVAFWCNPISGHATLYWYQQILGQGPKLLIQFQNNGVVDDSQLPKDRFSAERLKGVDSTLKIQPAKLEDSAVYLCASSLGGAPYEQYFGPGTRLTVT.

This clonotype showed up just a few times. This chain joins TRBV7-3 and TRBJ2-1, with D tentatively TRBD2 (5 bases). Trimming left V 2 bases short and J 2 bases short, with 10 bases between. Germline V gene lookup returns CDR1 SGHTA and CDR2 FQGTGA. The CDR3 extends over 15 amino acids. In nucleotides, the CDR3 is TGTGCCAGCAGCTTAGAGTGGGAGCCCTACAATGAGCAGTTCTTC. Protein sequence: CASSLEWEPYNEQFF.

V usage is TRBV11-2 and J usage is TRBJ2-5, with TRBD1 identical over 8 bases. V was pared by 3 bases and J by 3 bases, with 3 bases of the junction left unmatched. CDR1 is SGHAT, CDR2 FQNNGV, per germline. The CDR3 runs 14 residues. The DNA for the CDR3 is TGTGCCAGCAGCTTTAACAGGGGGAAAGAGACCCAGTACTTC. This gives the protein CASSFNRGKETQYF.

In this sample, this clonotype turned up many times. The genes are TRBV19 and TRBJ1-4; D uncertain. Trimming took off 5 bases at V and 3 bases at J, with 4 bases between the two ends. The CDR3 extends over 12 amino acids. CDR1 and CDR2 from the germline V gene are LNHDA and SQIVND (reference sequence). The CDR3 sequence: CASSYSNEKLFF. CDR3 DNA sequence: TGTGCCAGTAGTTACTCTAATGAAAAACTGTTTTTT. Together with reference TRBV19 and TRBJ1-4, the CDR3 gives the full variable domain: DGGITQSPKYLFRKEGQNVTLSCEQNLNHDAMYWYRQDPGQGLRLIYYSQIVNDFQKGDIAEGYSVSREKKESFPLTVTSAQKNPTAFYLCASSYSNEKLFFGSGTQLSVL.

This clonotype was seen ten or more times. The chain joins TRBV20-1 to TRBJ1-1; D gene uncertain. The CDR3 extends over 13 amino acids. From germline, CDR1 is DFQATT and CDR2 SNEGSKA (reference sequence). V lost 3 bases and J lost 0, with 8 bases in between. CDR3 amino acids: CSASRVMNTEAFF. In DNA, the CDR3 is TGCAGTGCTAGTCGGGTCATGAACACTGAAGCTTTCTTT.

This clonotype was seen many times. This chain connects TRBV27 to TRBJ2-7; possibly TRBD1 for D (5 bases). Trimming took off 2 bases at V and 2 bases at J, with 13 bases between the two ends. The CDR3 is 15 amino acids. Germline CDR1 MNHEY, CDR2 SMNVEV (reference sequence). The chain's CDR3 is CASSLVTGDPYEQYF. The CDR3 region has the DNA TGTGCCAGCAGTTTAGTAACAGGCGACCCCTACGAGCAGTACTTC.

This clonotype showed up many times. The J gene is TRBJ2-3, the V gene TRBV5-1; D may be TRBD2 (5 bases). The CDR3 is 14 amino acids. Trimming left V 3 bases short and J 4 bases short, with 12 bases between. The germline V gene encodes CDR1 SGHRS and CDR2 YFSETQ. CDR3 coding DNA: TGCGCCAGCAGCTGGTACTGGGGAGCAGATACGCAGTATTTT. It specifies CASSWYWGADTQYF.